The rows below give T cell receptor beta chains drawn from one sample of a study of cytotoxic CD8 clonotypes in ibrutinib-treated CLL. Using immunoSEQ multiplex PCR, the repertoire was profiled, and TCRdb retains in-frame clones only, with some absent. The sample shows some 26,000 clones, approximately 85% of them seen only once. Sequencing was performed on PBMCs, taken after 24 months of ibrutinib treatment. The receptors were gathered from a human donor with chronic lymphocytic leukemia. Each CDR3 is given with its conserved first and last residue. A D gene is named only where the DNA matches it firmly. Rows give clone size only sometimes, using once, few, many, or a class for an expanded clone.

D gene | J gene | clone size | V gene | CDR3 protein | CDR3 DNA
NA | TRBJ1-1 | NA | TRBV7-9 | CASSFTLGTEAFF | TGTGCCAGCAGCTTTACATTGGGGACTGAAGCTTTCTTT
NA | TRBJ2-7 | NA | TRBV14 | CASSPPVALGGEQYF | TGTGCCAGCAGCCCGCCAGTGGCCCTGGGAGGCGAGCAGTACTTC
TRBD2 | TRBJ2-3 | NA | TRBV19 | CASSSTSGSTDTQYF | TGTGCCAGTAGTAGTACTAGCGGGAGCACAGATACGCAGTATTTT
NA | TRBJ1-3 | NA | TRBV18 | CASSPLHRRDTIYF | TGTGCCAGCTCACCGCTCCATCGAAGGGACACCATATATTTT
NA | TRBJ1-6 | NA | TRBV2 | CASSDVVGPLHF | TGTGCCAGCAGTGACGTTGTAGGACCCCTCCACTTT
NA | TRBJ2-3 | NA | TRBV9 | CASSAQASNTQYF | TGTGCCAGCAGTGCCCAGGCCTCGAATACGCAGTATTTT
TRBD1 | TRBJ2-3 | NA | TRBV2 | CASPGGQQDTQYF | TGTGCCAGCCCAGGGGGCCAACAAGATACGCAGTATTTT
NA | TRBJ2-5 | NA | TRBV29-1 | CSVEDAVEETQYF | TGCAGCGTTGAAGACGCTGTGGAAGAGACCCAGTACTTC
TRBD1 | TRBJ2-7 | NA | TRBV6-5 | CAGQGVDEQYF | TGTGCCGGACAGGGTGTGGACGAGCAGTACTTC
TRBD1 | TRBJ2-7 | NA | TRBV11-2 | CASSLERGQVGYEQYF | TGTGCCAGCAGCTTAGAAAGGGGACAGGTTGGCTACGAGCAGTACTTC
NA | TRBJ2-1 | NA | TRBV5-6 | CASSLGGTQFF | TGTGCCAGCAGCTTGGGCGGGACACAGTTCTTC
NA | TRBJ1-1 | NA | TRBV5-1 | CATSGQNTEAFF | TGCGCCACCTCGGGCCAGAACACTGAAGCTTTCTTT
TRBD1 | TRBJ2-7 | once | TRBV6-5 | CASRRGTGGEWEQYF | TGTGCCAGCAGACGCGGGACAGGGGGCGAGTGGGAGCAGTACTTC
TRBD1 | TRBJ2-7 | NA | TRBV13 | CASSNTGAQEIYEQYF | TGTGCCAGCAGCAACACAGGGGCTCAGGAGATCTACGAGCAGTACTTC
TRBD1 | TRBJ1-1 | NA | TRBV5-1 | CASSAHRQGMNTEAFF | TGCGCCAGCAGCGCCCATAGACAGGGAATGAACACTGAAGCTTTCTTT
TRBD1 | TRBJ1-5 | NA | TRBV18 | CASSPGQGAFKPQHF | TGTGCCAGCTCACCGGGACAGGGGGCGTTTAAGCCCCAGCATTTT
NA | TRBJ1-4 | NA | TRBV28 | CASRSGEKLFF | TGTGCCAGCAGGTCGGGTGAAAAACTGTTTTTT
NA | TRBJ2-3 | NA | TRBV11-2 | CASSLDLYSTDTQYF | TGTGCCAGCAGCTTAGATTTGTACAGCACAGATACGCAGTATTTT
NA | TRBJ1-3 | NA | TRBV4-1 | CASSHQGFPIYF | TGCGCCAGCAGCCACCAGGGGTTCCCCATATATTTT
NA | TRBJ1-2 | NA | TRBV9 | CASSRGYGYTF | TGTGCCAGCAGCCGAGGGTATGGCTACACCTTC
NA | TRBJ1-2 | NA | TRBV9 | CASSVDNRARGYTF | TGTGCCAGCAGCGTAGACAACAGAGCGCGTGGCTACACCTTC
NA | TRBJ1-4 | NA | TRBV28 | CASSLNNLPANEKLFF | TGTGCCAGCAGCTTAAACAACTTACCCGCTAATGAAAAACTGTTTTTT
NA | TRBJ2-1 | NA | TRBV11-2 | CASSVLLGSKQFF | TGTGCCAGCAGCGTACTGTTGGGGTCGAAGCAGTTCTTC
NA | TRBJ2-3 | NA | TRBV5-6 | CASSYYESSTDTQYF | TGTGCCAGCAGCTATTACGAGTCTAGCACAGATACGCAGTATTTT
TRBD1 | TRBJ2-1 | NA | TRBV11-1 | CASSVGQGYNEQFF | TGTGCCAGCAGCGTTGGACAGGGCTACAATGAGCAGTTCTTC
NA | TRBJ2-1 | few | TRBV27 | CASKGFSEQFF | TGTGCCAGCAAGGGTTTTAGTGAGCAGTTCTTC
NA | TRBJ2-1 | NA | TRBV7-6 | CASNHGQGGEQFF | TGTGCCAGCAACCACGGCCAAGGGGGTGAGCAGTTCTTC